This is a list of T cell receptor beta chains from one sample in a study of blood T cell repertoires in COVID-19. Assay used: immunoSEQ multiplex PCR; TCRdb lists only in-frame clones, some missing. The table records over 120,000 clones, roughly three quarters of them present only once. What was sequenced was PBMCs or T cells enriched from blood (not recorded which). Receptors originate from a woman in her 50s who had recovered from COVID-19. Each CDR3 is given without its conserved first and last residue.

v_gene	CDR3aa
TRBV30	AWSRGAYNEQF
TRBV14	ASSQDRQSPSTGELF
TRBV6-5	ASSYSQRLNTEAF
TRBV19	ASSIGGAEAF
TRBV2	ASRGGGAQPQH
TRBV7-9	ASLGFTRTGATGELF
TRBV5-1	ASHITSSYNEQF
TRBV29-1	SVGSRVGETQY
TRBV25-1	ASTQTLTDTQY
TRBV6-5	ASSYRGASQETQY
TRBV6-5	ASGDFYGYT
TRBV5-6	ASSLVGGVYNEQF
TRBV5-1	ASSLEQGYSGNTIY
TRBV2	ASSEWLGTGDNQPQH
TRBV10-3	AIRRTGNEPQH
TRBV24-1	ATSVYGYEQY
TRBV15	ATSRDLGLTYEQY
TRBV15	ATSRGTGGLYEQY
TRBV3-1/TRBV3-2	ASSQGGPSLNTEAF